One sample yielded the 26 T cell receptor beta chains listed below, sequenced in a study of post-analysis software for immune sequencing data. General study findings and limits: Controls had lower frequencies than patients of four or five TRBV segments, which included TRBV5-6, TRBV5-1 and TRBV20-1.

Their specific antigens are unknown. Every TCR beta cDNA library bore unique molecular identifiers. A single record per CDR3 protein comes from TCRdb applying MiXCR to the PCR reads. The data hold roughly 540,000 distinct CDR3 sequences, with 30% to 40% observed a single time. Sequencing was carried out using blood. These receptors were obtained from a girl aged 2-17 years with multiple sclerosis.

This sequence joins TRBV12-3 or TRBV12-4 and TRBJ1-2; TRBD1 matches at 7 bases. The CDR3 has 14 amino acids. The V gene end was trimmed by 3 bases and the J gene end by 3 bases; junction bases not matched to a gene: 4. The CDR3 protein is CASSLRTGDYGYTF. The CDR3 coding sequence is TGTGCCAGCAGTTTGAGGACAGGAGACTATGGCTACACCTTC.

The gene calls are TRBV27 and TRBJ2-7; D remains ambiguous. V was cut by 3 bases and J by 5 bases, with 14 bases left in between. Germline assignment: CDR1 MNHEY and CDR2 SMNVEV (reference sequence). The length of the CDR3 is 14 residues. Written as DNA, the CDR3 is TGTGCCAGCAGTTTGCTGCCAGCCGTACACGAGCAGTACTTC. Protein: CASSLLPAVHEQYF.

This clonotype was picked up a small number of times. V usage is TRBV2 and J usage is TRBJ1-1, with 7 positions matching TRBD1. CDR1 is SNHLY, CDR2 FYNNEI, per germline. The CDR3 totals 12 residues. Trimming cost V 5 bases and J 7 bases; bases outside gene matches: 4. The CDR3 DNA reads TGTGCCAGCAGTACGACAGGGCTTGAAGCTTTCTTT. As protein: CASSTTGLEAFF.

This clonotype was found a few times. The gene calls are TRBV7-9 and TRBJ2-5; no clear D. V was clipped by 5 bases and J by 1 base, with 8 bases between them. This CDR3 spans 13 amino acids. Germline assignment: CDR1 SEHNR and CDR2 FQNEAQ (reference sequence). Here the CDR3 DNA reads TGTGCCAGCAGCCCCAATCCCCAAGAGACCCAGTACTTC. Amino acids: CASSPNPQETQYF.

The chain is built from TRBV20-1 and TRBJ2-3; a weak D match, TRBD2 (5 bases). The CDR3 loop spans 12 amino acids. Trimming cost V 5 bases and J 4 bases, with 10 bases left between them. Germline values: CDR1 DFQATT, CDR2 SNEGSKA (reference sequence). The CDR3 reads CSAPTRADTQYF. The CDR3 bases are TGCAGTGCTCCCACGAGGGCAGATACGCAGTATTTT.

The sample holds a few counts of this clonotype. The V call is TRBV7-2, the J call TRBJ1-3, with no clear D. V shed 5 bases and J shed 3 bases, with 8 bases lying between them. The germline gives CDR1 SGHTA, CDR2 FQGNSA. This CDR3 spans 13 amino acids. DNA for the CDR3: TGTGCCAGCAGCCAGCTGGGTGGAAACACCATATATTTT. Translating gives CASSQLGGNTIYF.

The table lists this clonotype with a few counts. This chain uses TRBV4-1 with TRBJ2-1; no clear D. The germline V gene has CDR1 MGHRA and CDR2 YSYEKL. The length of the CDR3 is 12 residues. With 4 bases removed from V and 9 bases from J, the gap between germline ends came to 10 bases. The CDR3 nucleotides are TGCGCCAGCAGCCCGGTGACGGGTGAGCAGTTCTTC. Translating gives CASSPVTGEQFF.

In this sample, this clonotype turned up once. The genes are TRBV3-1 and TRBJ2-1, with D perhaps being TRBD1 or TRBD2 (7 bases each). Trimming removed 2 bases from V and 7 bases from J, with 12 bases in between. The CDR3 loop spans 14 amino acids. Per the germline V gene, CDR1 is LGHDT and CDR2 is YNNKEL (reference sequence). CDR3 bases: TGTGCCAGCAGCCAACAGGGGGGGCGGAATGAGCAGTTCTTC. Translation: CASSQQGGRNEQFF.

This chain connects TRBV4-1 to TRBJ1-1; D is unresolved. Germline loops: CDR1 MGHRA, CDR2 YSYEKL. The CDR3 contains 14 residues. Trimming left V 0 bases short and J 4 bases short, with 9 bases between. CDR3 DNA sequence: TGCGCCAGCAGCCAAGAACCGGGGAGCACTGAAGCTTTCTTT. Translating gives CASSQEPGSTEAFF.

The chain joins TRBV6-5 to TRBJ2-1, with 7 bases identical to TRBD2. V was pared by 0 bases and J by 5 bases, with 7 bases of the junction left unmatched. The CDR3 totals 16 residues. Germline CDR1 is MNHEY and CDR2 is SVGAGI. The CDR3 loop reads CASSYSGGGPHNEQFF. The CDR3 nucleotides read TGTGCCAGCAGTTACTCGGGCGGGGGACCCCACAATGAGCAGTTCTTC.

The chain uses TRBV5-6 and TRBJ2-2; D gene ambiguous. CDR1 and CDR2 from the germline V gene are SGHDT and YYEEEE. The CDR3 loop spans 16 amino acids. V was pared by 5 bases and J by 3 bases, with 17 bases between. The CDR3 protein is CASRHQIEVYTGELFF. In nucleotides, the CDR3 is TGTGCCAGCAGACACCAGATCGAGGTTTACACCGGGGAGCTGTTTTTT. Full variable domain (outside the CDR3, taken from reference TRBV5-6 and TRBJ2-2): DAGVTQSPTHLIKTRGQQVTLRCSPKSGHDTVSWYQQALGQGPQFIFQYYEEEERQRGNFPDRFSGHQFPNYSSELNVNALLLGDSALYLCASRHQIEVYTGELFFGEGSRLTVL.

The V call is TRBV6-5, the J call TRBJ1-4; D call uncertain. This CDR3 spans 13 amino acids. V lost 11 bases, J lost 5 bases, and 15 bases lay in between. Germline V gene lookup returns CDR1 MNHEY and CDR2 SVGAGI. The CDR3 region is CAASRAPNEKLFF. CDR3 bases: TGTGCCGCTTCCCGGGCCCCAAATGAAAAACTGTTTTTT.

This clonotype was counted many times. The chain couples TRBV29-1 to TRBJ2-5; 9 bases match TRBD1. The CDR3 length is 13 residues. V dropped 7 bases and J dropped 3; count of bases not matched to a gene: 6. Germline-derived CDR1 and CDR2 are SQVTM and ANQGSEA. This chain's CDR3 is CSAAWDREETQYF. The CDR3 nucleotides read TGCAGCGCCGCCTGGGACAGGGAAGAGACCCAGTACTTC.

This clonotype has a handful of counts. This rearrangement joins TRBV10-3 to TRBJ1-2, with D perhaps TRBD1 (5 bases). CDR1 is ENHRY and CDR2 is SYGVKD in the germline V gene. The V end was cut by 3 bases, the J end by 7 bases, with 21 bases between. This CDR3 spans 16 amino acids. The DNA for the CDR3 is TGTGCCATCAGTGAAGGCCGGGACCGGAATGAACGTGGCTACACCTTC. This translates into CAISEGRDRNERGYTF.

The chain is built from TRBV12-3 or TRBV12-4 and TRBJ1-2; a possible D gene is TRBD1 (6 bases). This CDR3 spans 16 amino acids. Trimming shortened V by 0 bases and J by 9 bases, and 20 bases separated the two germline ends. CDR3 region: CASSLAYYRVPGSYTF. In DNA, the CDR3 is TGTGCCAGCAGTTTAGCATATTACAGGGTTCCCGGGAGCTACACCTTC.

This clonotype was counted once. The V call is TRBV20-1, the J call TRBJ1-1, with D possibly being TRBD1 (5 bases). The CDR3 is made up of 12 amino acids. V lost 7 bases and J 3 bases, leaving 12 bases between the germline ends. The germline CDR1 and CDR2 sequences are DFQATT and SNEGSKA (reference sequence). CDR3 residues: CSVTDSYTEAFF. The CDR3 DNA reads as TGCAGTGTAACCGACAGTTACACTGAAGCTTTCTTT.

The rearrangement uses TRBV5-1 and TRBJ1-2; D unclear. V was trimmed by 3 bases and J by 0 bases, leaving 12 bases between them. This CDR3 is 15 amino acids long. Germline V gene data show CDR1 as SGHRS and CDR2 as YFSETQ. The CDR3 DNA follows: TGCGCCAGCAGCTATGGCGACGGGGCTAACTATGGCTACACCTTC. Protein product: CASSYGDGANYGYTF.

Regarding this clonotype: An end of the junction differs from the germline gene, which may be a read error. The gene calls are TRBV12-3 or TRBV12-4 and TRBJ2-3; D may be TRBD2 (5 bases). This CDR3 contains 16 residues. Written as DNA, the CDR3 is TGTGCCAGCAGTTTATTTTTCAGGTCCAGCGGAGATGCGCAATATTTT. Amino acids: CASSLFFRSSGDAQYF.

V usage is TRBV7-3 and J usage is TRBJ2-2; perhaps TRBD1 as D (5 bases). This CDR3 has 17 amino acids. The V and J ends lost 7 bases and 4 bases respectively, with 22 bases between them. Germline V gene data show CDR1 as SGHTA and CDR2 as FQGTGA. CDR3 DNA: TGTGCCAGCACCCTCGTCGCAGGGCTCGGTAGCACCGGGGAGCTGTTTTTT. Translating gives CASTLVAGLGSTGELFF.

The chain is built from TRBV7-6 and TRBJ2-3, with a tentative D call TRBD2 (7 bases). CDR3 length: 16 residues. V gave up 3 bases and J gave up 1 base, with 14 bases separating them. CDR1 and CDR2 from the germline V gene are SGHVS and FNYEAQ. CDR3 sequence (DNA): TGTGCCAGCAGCTTCCGCGGGGGCGGGGGCACAGATACGCAGTATTTT. It is translated as CASSFRGGGGTDTQYF. The variable domain in full, with the rest retrieved from reference TRBV7-6 and TRBJ2-3, is GAGVSQSPRYKVTKRGQDVALRCDPISGHVSLYWYRQALGQGPEFLTYFNYEAQQDKSGLPNDRFSAERPEGSISTLTIQRTEQRDSAMYRCASSFRGGGGTDTQYFGPGTRLTVL.

The rearrangement uses TRBV7-6 and TRBJ2-2; the D gene is possibly TRBD1 (5 bases). This CDR3 is 16 amino acids long. Trimming took 1 base from V and 1 from J, leaving 10 bases between them. CDR1 and CDR2 from the germline V gene are SGHVS and FNYEAQ. The CDR3 here is CASSLDPGMNTGELFF. The CDR3, as DNA: TGTGCCAGCAGCTTAGATCCAGGGATGAACACCGGGGAGCTGTTTTTT.

The gene calls are TRBV7-9 and TRBJ1-1; 8 bases map to TRBD1. Germline CDR1 reads SEHNR; CDR2 reads FQNEAQ (reference sequence). This CDR3 is built from 15 residues. V gave up 5 bases and J gave up 11 bases; unmatched junction bases: 16. CDR3 sequence reads: CASSEAGTGSHSAFF. The CDR3 DNA reads as TGTGCCAGCAGCGAAGCCGGGACAGGAAGCCACAGCGCTTTCTTT.

In its sample, this clonotype was seen a few times. The chain employs TRBV6-5 and TRBJ1-2; D gene uncertain. Trimming shortened V by 0 bases and J by 7 bases, and 9 bases separated the two germline ends. Germline V gene sequence: CDR1 MNHEY, CDR2 SVGAGI. The CDR3 totals 13 residues. CDR3 amino acids: CASSYSSGGGYTF. CDR3 coding DNA: TGTGCCAGCAGTTACTCGAGCGGAGGTGGCTACACCTTC.

CDR3 sequence: CASSQGGQNLYSNQPQHF. The CDR3 region has the DNA TGTGCCAGCAGCCAAGGAGGGCAGAACCTCTATAGCAATCAGCCCCAGCATTTT. The J gene is TRBJ1-5, the V gene TRBV3-1, with D uncertain. CDR1 LGHDT and CDR2 YNNKEL come from the germline V gene (reference sequence). This CDR3 spans 18 amino acids. The V gene lost 1 base and the J gene lost 0 bases, with 16 bases spanning the gap.

As concerns this clonotype: One junction end does not reproduce the germline sequence, and a read error may be involved. The chain uses TRBV4-1 and TRBJ2-1; D is unclear. CDR3 size: 13 residues. Germline CDR1 and CDR2: MGHRA and YSYEKL. CDR3 sequence: CASSQGTVNERFF. The CDR3 DNA reads as TGCGCCAGCAGCCAAGGGACGGTCAATGAGCGGTTCTTC.

This clonotype has just one count. The chain carries TRBV6-6 and TRBJ1-1; D gene ambiguous. V was clipped by 2 bases and J by 10 bases, with 8 bases between them. The CDR3 length is 11 residues. In germline, CDR1 is MNHNY, CDR2 SVGAGI (reference sequence). CDR3 amino acids: CASSYKVVAFF. The CDR3 DNA reads TGTGCCAGCAGTTACAAGGTGGTAGCTTTCTTT.